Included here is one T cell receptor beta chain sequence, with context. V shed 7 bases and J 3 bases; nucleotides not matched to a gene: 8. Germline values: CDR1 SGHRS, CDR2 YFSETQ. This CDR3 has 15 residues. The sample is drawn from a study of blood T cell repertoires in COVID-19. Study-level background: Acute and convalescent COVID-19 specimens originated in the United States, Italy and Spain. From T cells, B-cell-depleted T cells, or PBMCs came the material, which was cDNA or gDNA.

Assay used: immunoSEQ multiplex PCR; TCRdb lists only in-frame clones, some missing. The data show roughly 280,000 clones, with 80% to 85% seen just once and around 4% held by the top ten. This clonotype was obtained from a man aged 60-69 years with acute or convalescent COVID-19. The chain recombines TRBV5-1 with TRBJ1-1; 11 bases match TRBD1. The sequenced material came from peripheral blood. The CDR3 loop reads CASSSGTGGDTEAFF. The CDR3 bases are TGCGCCAGCTCGAGCGGGACAGGGGGAGACACTGAAGCTTTCTTT.